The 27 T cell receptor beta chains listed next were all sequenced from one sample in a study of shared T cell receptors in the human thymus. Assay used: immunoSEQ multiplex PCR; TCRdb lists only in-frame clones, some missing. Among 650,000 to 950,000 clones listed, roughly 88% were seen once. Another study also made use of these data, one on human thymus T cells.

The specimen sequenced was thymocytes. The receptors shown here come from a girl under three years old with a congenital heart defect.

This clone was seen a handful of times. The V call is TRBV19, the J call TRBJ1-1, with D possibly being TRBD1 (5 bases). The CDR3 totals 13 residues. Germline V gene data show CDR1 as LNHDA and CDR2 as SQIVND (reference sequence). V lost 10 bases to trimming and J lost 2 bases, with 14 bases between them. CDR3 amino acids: CATAPTANTEAFF. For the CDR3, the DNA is TGTGCCACCGCACCGACAGCTAACACTGAAGCTTTCTTT.

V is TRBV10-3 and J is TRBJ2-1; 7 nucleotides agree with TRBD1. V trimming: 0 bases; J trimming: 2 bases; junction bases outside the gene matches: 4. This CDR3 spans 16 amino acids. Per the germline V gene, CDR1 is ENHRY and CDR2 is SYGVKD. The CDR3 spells CAISESQGWPYNEQFF. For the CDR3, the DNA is TGTGCCATCAGTGAGTCACAGGGGTGGCCCTACAATGAGCAGTTCTTC.

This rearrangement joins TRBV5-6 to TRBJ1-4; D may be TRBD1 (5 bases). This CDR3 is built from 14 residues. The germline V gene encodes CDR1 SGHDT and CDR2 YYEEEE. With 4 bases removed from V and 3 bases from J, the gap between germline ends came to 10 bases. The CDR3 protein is CASSPRQPNEKLFF. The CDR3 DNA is TGTGCCAGCAGCCCCCGACAGCCTAATGAAAAACTGTTTTTT.

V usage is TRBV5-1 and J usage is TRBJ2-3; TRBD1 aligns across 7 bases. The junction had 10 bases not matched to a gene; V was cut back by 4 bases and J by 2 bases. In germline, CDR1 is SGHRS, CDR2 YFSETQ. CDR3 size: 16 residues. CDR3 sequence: CASSLSGQNITDTQYF. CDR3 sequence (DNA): TGCGCCAGCAGCCTCTCGGGACAGAACATCACAGATACGCAGTATTTT. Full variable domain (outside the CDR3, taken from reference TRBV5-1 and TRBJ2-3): KAGVTQTPRYLIKTRGQQVTLSCSPISGHRSVSWYQQTPGQGLQFLFEYFSETQRNKGNFPGRFSGRQFSNSRSEMNVSTLELGDSALYLCASSLSGQNITDTQYFGPGTRLTVL.

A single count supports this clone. For the CDR3, the DNA is TGCGCCAGCAGTGATTCACCCGGGCGGCTAGCGGGGGGATACTCCTACAATGAGCAGTTCTTC. This codes for CASSDSPGRLAGGYSYNEQFF. This chain joins TRBV10-2 and TRBJ2-1; the match to TRBD2 covers 11 bases. CDR1 WSHSY and CDR2 SAAADI come from the germline V gene. The CDR3 has 21 residues. Trimming took 3 bases from V and 0 from J; bases not matched to a gene: 16.

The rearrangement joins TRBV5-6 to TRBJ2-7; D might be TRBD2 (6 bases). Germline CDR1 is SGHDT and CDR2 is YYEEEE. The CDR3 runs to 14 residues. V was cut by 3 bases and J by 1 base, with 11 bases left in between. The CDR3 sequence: CASSCGVGSYEQYF. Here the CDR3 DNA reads TGTGCCAGCAGCTGCGGGGTGGGATCCTACGAGCAGTACTTC.

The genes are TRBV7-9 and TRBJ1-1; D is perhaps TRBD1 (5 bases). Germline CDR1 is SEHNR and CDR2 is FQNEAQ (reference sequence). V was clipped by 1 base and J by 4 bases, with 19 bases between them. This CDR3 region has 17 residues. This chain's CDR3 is CASSLVGGSLWSTEAFF. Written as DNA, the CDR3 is TGTGCCAGCAGCTTAGTCGGGGGAAGTTTGTGGAGCACTGAAGCTTTCTTT.

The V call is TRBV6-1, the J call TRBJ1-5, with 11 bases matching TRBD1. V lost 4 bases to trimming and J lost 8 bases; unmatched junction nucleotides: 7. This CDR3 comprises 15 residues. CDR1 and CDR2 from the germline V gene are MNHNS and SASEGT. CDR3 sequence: CASSGPGTGGEPQHF. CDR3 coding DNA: TGTGCCAGCAGTGGTCCCGGGACAGGGGGGGAGCCCCAGCATTTT.

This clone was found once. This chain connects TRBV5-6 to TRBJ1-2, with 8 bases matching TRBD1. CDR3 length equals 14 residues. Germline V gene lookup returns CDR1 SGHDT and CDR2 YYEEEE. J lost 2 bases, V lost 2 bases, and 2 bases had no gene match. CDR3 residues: CASSFRQGNYGYTF. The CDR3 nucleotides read TGTGCCAGCAGCTTCAGACAGGGGAACTATGGCTACACCTTC. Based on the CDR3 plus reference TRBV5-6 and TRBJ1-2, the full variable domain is DAGVTQSPTHLIKTRGQQVTLRCSPKSGHDTVSWYQQALGQGPQFIFQYYEEEERQRGNFPDRFSGHQFPNYSSELNVNALLLGDSALYLCASSFRQGNYGYTFGSGTRLTVV.

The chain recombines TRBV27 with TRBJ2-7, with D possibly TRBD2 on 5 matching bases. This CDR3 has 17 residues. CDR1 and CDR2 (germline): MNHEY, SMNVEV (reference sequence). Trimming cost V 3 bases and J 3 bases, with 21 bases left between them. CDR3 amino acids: CASSFPPTSLLVYEQYF. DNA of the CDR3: TGTGCCAGCAGTTTCCCCCCAACTAGTTTGCTTGTCTACGAGCAGTACTTC.

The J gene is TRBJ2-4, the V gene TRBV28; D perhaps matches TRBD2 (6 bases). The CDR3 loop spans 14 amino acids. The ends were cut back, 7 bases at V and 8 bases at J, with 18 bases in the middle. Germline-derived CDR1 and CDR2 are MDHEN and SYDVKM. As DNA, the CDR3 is TGTGCCAGCACCTCGGGGGAGCCAGGATACATTCAGTACTTC. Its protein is CASTSGEPGYIQYF.

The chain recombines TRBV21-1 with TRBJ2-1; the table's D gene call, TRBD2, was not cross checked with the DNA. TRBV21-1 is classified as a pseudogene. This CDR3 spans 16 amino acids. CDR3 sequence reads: CASTSEGTSCYNEQFF. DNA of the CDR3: TGTGCCAGCACCAGTGAGGGGACTAGCTGTTACAATGAGCAGTTCTTC.

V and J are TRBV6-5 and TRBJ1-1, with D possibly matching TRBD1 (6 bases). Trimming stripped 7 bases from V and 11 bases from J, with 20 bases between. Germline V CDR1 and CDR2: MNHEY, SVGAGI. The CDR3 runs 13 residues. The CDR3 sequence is CASIWGGYVAAFF. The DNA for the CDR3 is TGTGCCAGCATATGGGGGGGCTACGTCGCGGCTTTCTTT.

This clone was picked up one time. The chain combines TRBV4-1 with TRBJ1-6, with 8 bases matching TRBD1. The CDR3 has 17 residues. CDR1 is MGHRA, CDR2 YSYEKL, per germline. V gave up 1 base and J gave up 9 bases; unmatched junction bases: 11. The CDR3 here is CASSQALKGQGGSPLHF. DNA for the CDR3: TGCGCCAGCAGCCAAGCTCTTAAAGGACAGGGCGGTTCACCCCTCCACTTT.

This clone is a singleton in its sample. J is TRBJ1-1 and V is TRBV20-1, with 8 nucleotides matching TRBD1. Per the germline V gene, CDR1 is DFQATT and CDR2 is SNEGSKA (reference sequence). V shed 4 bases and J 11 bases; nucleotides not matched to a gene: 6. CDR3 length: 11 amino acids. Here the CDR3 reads CSATNRGRAFF. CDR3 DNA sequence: TGCAGTGCTACTAACAGGGGGAGGGCTTTCTTT.

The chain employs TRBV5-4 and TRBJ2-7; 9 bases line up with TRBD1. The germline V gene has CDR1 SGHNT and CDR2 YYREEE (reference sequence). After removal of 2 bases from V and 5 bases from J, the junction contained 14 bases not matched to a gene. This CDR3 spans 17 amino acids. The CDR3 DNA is TGTGCCAGCAGCTTTGCCCGCCCCGGGACAGGGTGGGACGAGCAGTACTTC. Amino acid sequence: CASSFARPGTGWDEQYF.

The CDR3 bases are TGTGCCAGCTCATGTGACAGGGGGAAGATCAATGAGCAGTTCTTC. Protein sequence: CASSCDRGKINEQFF. The V and J genes are TRBV18 and TRBJ2-1, with 9 nucleotides matching TRBD1. CDR1 is KGHSH, CDR2 LQKENI, per germline. V was pared by 5 bases and J by 6 bases, with 8 bases of the junction left unmatched. This CDR3 is built from 15 residues.

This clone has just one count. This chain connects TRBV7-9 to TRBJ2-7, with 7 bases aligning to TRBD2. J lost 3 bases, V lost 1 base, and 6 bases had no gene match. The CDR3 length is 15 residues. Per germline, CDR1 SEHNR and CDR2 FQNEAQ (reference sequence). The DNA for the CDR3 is TGTGCCAGCAGCTTAGACGGGGGGAATTACTACGAGCAGTACTTC. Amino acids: CASSLDGGNYYEQYF.

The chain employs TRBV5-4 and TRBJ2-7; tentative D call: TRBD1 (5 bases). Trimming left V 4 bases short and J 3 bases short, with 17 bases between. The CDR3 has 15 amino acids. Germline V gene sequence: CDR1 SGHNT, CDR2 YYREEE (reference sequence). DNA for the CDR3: TGTGCCAGCAGCCCGTGGCCCAGGGAAAGCTACGAGCAGTACTTC. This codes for CASSPWPRESYEQYF.

The CDR3 region is CATSIFSGRPAGYTF. CDR3 nucleotide sequence: TGTGCCACCAGCATATTCAGTGGCAGGCCTGCTGGCTACACCTTC. The chain employs TRBV15 and TRBJ1-2; D is uncertain. The CDR3 spans 15 residues. With 4 bases removed from V and 7 bases from J, the gap between germline ends came to 19 bases. Germline V gene sequence: CDR1 LNHNV, CDR2 YYDKDF (reference sequence).

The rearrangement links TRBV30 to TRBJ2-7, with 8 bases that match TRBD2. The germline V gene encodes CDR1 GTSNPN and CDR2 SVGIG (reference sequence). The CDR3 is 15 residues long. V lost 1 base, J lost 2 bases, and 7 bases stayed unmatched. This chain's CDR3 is CAWSALSGGPYEQYF. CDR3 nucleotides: TGTGCCTGGAGTGCCCTCAGCGGGGGTCCCTACGAGCAGTACTTC.

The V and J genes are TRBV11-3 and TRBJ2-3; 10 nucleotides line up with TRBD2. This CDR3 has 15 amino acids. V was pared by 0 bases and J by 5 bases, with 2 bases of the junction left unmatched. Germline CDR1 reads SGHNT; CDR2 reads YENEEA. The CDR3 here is CASSLESSGGDTQYF. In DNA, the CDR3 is TGTGCCAGCAGCTTAGAATCTAGCGGGGGAGATACGCAGTATTTT.

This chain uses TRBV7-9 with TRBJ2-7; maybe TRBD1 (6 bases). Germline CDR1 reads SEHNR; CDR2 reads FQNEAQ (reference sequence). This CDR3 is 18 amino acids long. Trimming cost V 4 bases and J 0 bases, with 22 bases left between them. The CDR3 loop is CASSSSQPTGLASYEQYF. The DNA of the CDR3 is TGTGCCAGCAGCTCAAGCCAACCAACAGGGTTGGCCTCCTACGAGCAGTACTTC.

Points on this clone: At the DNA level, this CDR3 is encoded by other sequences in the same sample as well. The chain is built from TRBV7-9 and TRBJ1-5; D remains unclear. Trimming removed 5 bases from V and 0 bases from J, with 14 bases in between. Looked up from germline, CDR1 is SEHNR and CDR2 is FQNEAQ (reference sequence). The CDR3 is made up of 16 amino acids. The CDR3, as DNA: TGTGCCAGCAGCCTTGGCGGCAGCAATAGCAATCAGCCCCAGCATTTT. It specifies CASSLGGSNSNQPQHF.

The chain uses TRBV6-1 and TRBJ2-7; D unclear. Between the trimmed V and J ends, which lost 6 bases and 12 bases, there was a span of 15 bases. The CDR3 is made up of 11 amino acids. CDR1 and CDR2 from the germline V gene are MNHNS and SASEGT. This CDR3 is CASSAEARRYF. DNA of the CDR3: TGTGCCAGCAGCGCAGAGGCCCGGAGGTACTTC.

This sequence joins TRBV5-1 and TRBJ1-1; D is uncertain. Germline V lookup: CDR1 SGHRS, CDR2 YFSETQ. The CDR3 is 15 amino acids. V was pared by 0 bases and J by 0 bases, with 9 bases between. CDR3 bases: TGCGCCAGCAGCTTGGGGGCGGGAATGAACACTGAAGCTTTCTTT. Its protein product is CASSLGAGMNTEAFF.

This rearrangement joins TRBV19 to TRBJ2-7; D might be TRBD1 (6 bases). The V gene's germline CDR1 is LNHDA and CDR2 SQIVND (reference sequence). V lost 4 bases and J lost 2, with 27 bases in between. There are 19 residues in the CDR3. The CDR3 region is CASSRTGPRDIRVAYEQYF. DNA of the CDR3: TGTGCCAGTAGTAGGACGGGACCTAGGGACATAAGGGTCGCCTACGAGCAGTACTTC.